Detailed here is one T cell receptor beta chain. Antigen specificity is unknown. This entry belongs to a study of cytomegalovirus exposure and HLA in healthy donors. Study-wide results and limits: In a later analysis, TCR beta V- and J-gene trimming was associated with a missense DCLRE1C variant. The CMV antigen specificity of a few CMV-associated chains was confirmed through in vitro analysis. A highly shared variant cluster was judged a likely technical artifact.

The germline V gene has CDR1 MGHRA and CDR2 YSYEKL. There are 15 residues in the CDR3. V lost 3 bases, J lost 4 bases, and 3 bases stayed unmatched. PCR used 60 Vbeta primers and 13 Jbeta primers. Using immunoSEQ multiplex PCR, the repertoire was profiled, and TCRdb retains in-frame clones only, with some absent. There are 120,000 or so clones in the sample; 72% occur only once, and less than 5% lies in the top ten. The V and J genes are TRBV4-1 and TRBJ2-2; 9 bases map to TRBD2. This clonotype originated in a man aged 30-40 years in good health and CMV-seronegative. The source material was PBMCs. CDR3 in amino acids: CASSHPAGGTGELFF. CDR3 sequence (DNA): TGCGCCAGCAGCCACCCAGCGGGGGGCACCGGGGAGCTGTTTTTT.